This T cell receptor (beta chain) was retrieved from a study of T-cell memory formation after mild COVID-19. Trimming cost V 6 bases and J 1 base, with 12 bases left between them. Germline CDR1 reads SGHDT; CDR2 reads YYEEEE. The CDR3 sequence is 14 residues long. This clonotype was seen only a few times. Each CDR3 protein gets one entry after TCRdb re-called the 5' RACE reads with MiXCR. The top ten hold 7% to 9.5% of the sample, which has approximately 400,000 distinct CDR3 sequences, approximately 24% seen once. The chain recombines TRBV5-6 with TRBJ2-3, with a weak D call TRBD2 (6 bases). This clonotype was sampled from an adult woman who had mild COVID-19 (a few samples of this study predate the infection). Cell type and time point are not known. Sequencing was done on a sample of PBMCs or a T cell subset sorted from them (not recorded which). The CDR3 DNA sequence: TGTGCCAGCAACCCTAGCGATCGCACAGATACGCAGTATTTT. Its protein is CASNPSDRTDTQYF.